A selection of T cell receptor beta chains follows, all from one sample in a study of T cells in Graves' hyperthyroidism and ophthalmopathy. One entry per CDR3 protein results from TCRdb running MiXCR on the multiplex PCR reads. Among about 160,000 distinct CDR3 sequences listed, about a tenth were seen once. The source material was blood. The receptors shown here come from a woman under 30 with Graves' hyperthyroidism that later progressed to Graves' ophthalmopathy. Both conserved end residues are part of each CDR3. Each record gives: CDR3 DNA, CDR3 protein, D gene, clone size, J gene, V gene. The D gene is left open where the match is weak. The size of a clone is reported for some rows only, either as once, few or many, or as a class for expanded clones.

CDR3 DNA: TGTGCCAGCAGCCAACAGGGGTACACTGAAGCTTTCTTT
CDR3 protein: CASSQQGYTEAFF
D gene: TRBD1
clone size: many
J gene: TRBJ1-1
V gene: TRBV7-3

CDR3 DNA: TGTGCCAGCACCCCTCCCGGGAGGGCTAACTATGGCTACACCTTC
CDR3 protein: CASTPPGRANYGYTF
D gene: -
clone size: -
J gene: TRBJ1-2
V gene: TRBV6-1

CDR3 DNA: TGCAGTGCCAAGGAAGGACAGGGGGCCCTCTCTGGGGCCAACGTCCTGACTTTC
CDR3 protein: CSAKEGQGALSGANVLTF
D gene: TRBD1
clone size: -
J gene: TRBJ2-6
V gene: TRBV20-1

CDR3 DNA: TGTGCCAGCACCGACAGGGGTGAGACCCAGTACTTC
CDR3 protein: CASTDRGETQYF
D gene: TRBD1
clone size: many
J gene: TRBJ2-5
V gene: TRBV2

CDR3 DNA: TGTGCCAGCAGTTTCAGCGGGGGGGCCTATGGCTACACCTTC
CDR3 protein: CASSFSGGAYGYTF
D gene: -
clone size: many
J gene: TRBJ1-2
V gene: TRBV28

CDR3 DNA: TGTGCCAGCAGCCGGGACTATTACGAGCAGTACTTC
CDR3 protein: CASSRDYYEQYF
D gene: TRBD2
clone size: many
J gene: TRBJ2-7
V gene: TRBV12-3/TRBV12-4

CDR3 DNA: TGTGCCAGTTCGACCGGGACTGGGGAGACAGAGCAGTTCTTC
CDR3 protein: CASSTGTGETEQFF
D gene: -
clone size: -
J gene: TRBJ2-1
V gene: TRBV19

CDR3 DNA: TGTGCCAGCAGTTTATGGGGGACTGGGAACACTGAAGCTTTCTTT
CDR3 protein: CASSLWGTGNTEAFF
D gene: -
clone size: many
J gene: TRBJ1-1
V gene: TRBV28

CDR3 DNA: TGTGCCAGCAGCCCTCTTCAGAGAATCCGTCTCCAAGAGACCCAGTACTTC
CDR3 protein: CASSPLQRIRLQETQYF
D gene: -
clone size: few
J gene: TRBJ2-5
V gene: TRBV3-1

CDR3 DNA: TGTGCCAGCAGTTTATTTACAGGAACCGGGGAGCTGTTTTTT
CDR3 protein: CASSLFTGTGELFF
D gene: -
clone size: many
J gene: TRBJ2-2
V gene: TRBV28

CDR3 DNA: TGTGCCAGCAGCTTTTCAATAGGCTACAATGAGCAGTTCTTC
CDR3 protein: CASSFSIGYNEQFF
D gene: -
clone size: many
J gene: TRBJ2-1
V gene: TRBV7-3

CDR3 DNA: TGTGCCACCAGCCATGAAATGTTCTACGAGCAGTACTTC
CDR3 protein: CATSHEMFYEQYF
D gene: -
clone size: -
J gene: TRBJ2-7
V gene: TRBV15

CDR3 DNA: TGCAGTGCTAGAGGTCGTCTAGCGGGGGGTCGAACCAATGAGCAGTTCTTC
CDR3 protein: CSARGRLAGGRTNEQFF
D gene: TRBD2
clone size: many
J gene: TRBJ2-1
V gene: TRBV20-1

CDR3 DNA: TGTGCCGGCAACCCACAGACAGGGCTAGAGCAGTTCTTC
CDR3 protein: CAGNPQTGLEQFF
D gene: TRBD1
clone size: -
J gene: TRBJ2-1
V gene: TRBV30

CDR3 DNA: TGTGCCAGCAGCTTAGTACCCGCCGGGACAGGATTGCATTCACCCCTCCACTTT
CDR3 protein: CASSLVPAGTGLHSPLHF
D gene: TRBD1
clone size: many
J gene: TRBJ1-6
V gene: TRBV7-9

CDR3 DNA: TGTGCCAGCAGCTTAGCTGGGACGGGCAACACTGAAGCTTTCTTT
CDR3 protein: CASSLAGTGNTEAFF
D gene: -
clone size: many
J gene: TRBJ1-1
V gene: TRBV7-8

CDR3 DNA: TGTGCCAGCAGCCGAGGTACGGATCCTCAGGCGTACTTC
CDR3 protein: CASSRGTDPQAYF
D gene: -
clone size: many
J gene: TRBJ2-5
V gene: TRBV7-9

CDR3 DNA: TGTGCCAGTAGTACCGGGACAGGCTCCTACGAGCAGTACTTC
CDR3 protein: CASSTGTGSYEQYF
D gene: TRBD1
clone size: many
J gene: TRBJ2-7
V gene: TRBV19

CDR3 DNA: TGCAGTGCAGACGCCGTATGGGAAGGCCGGTCTAGCTACAATGAGCAGTTCTTC
CDR3 protein: CSADAVWEGRSSYNEQFF
D gene: -
clone size: few
J gene: TRBJ2-1
V gene: TRBV20-1

CDR3 DNA: TGTGCCGGTAACGGAGGTACCGGGGAGCTGTTTTTT
CDR3 protein: CAGNGGTGELFF
D gene: -
clone size: many
J gene: TRBJ2-2
V gene: TRBV10-3

CDR3 DNA: TGCGCCAGCAGCCAAGTTGGGGGAAGAACCACTGAAGCTTTCTTT
CDR3 protein: CASSQVGGRTTEAFF
D gene: -
clone size: many
J gene: TRBJ1-1
V gene: TRBV4-1

CDR3 DNA: TGCAGTGCTCGGAGCTTGTACGCAGAGACCCAGTACTTC
CDR3 protein: CSARSLYAETQYF
D gene: -
clone size: many
J gene: TRBJ2-5
V gene: TRBV20-1

CDR3 DNA: TGCGCCAGCAGCAAGCTAGCCGTAGGTAATGAGCAGTTCTTC
CDR3 protein: CASSKLAVGNEQFF
D gene: -
clone size: -
J gene: TRBJ2-1
V gene: TRBV4-1

CDR3 DNA: TGTGCCAGCAGCCCCAAGGGGTGGAGGAGCTCCTACGAGCAGTACTTC
CDR3 protein: CASSPKGWRSSYEQYF
D gene: -
clone size: many
J gene: TRBJ2-7
V gene: TRBV7-9

CDR3 DNA: TGTGCCAGCAGCTCCAGTCGCAGCGCGAACACTGAAGCTTTCTTT
CDR3 protein: CASSSSRSANTEAFF
D gene: -
clone size: many
J gene: TRBJ1-1
V gene: TRBV7-3

CDR3 DNA: TGTGCCAGCAGTCAAAGATCGGTGGCTGAAGCTTTCTTT
CDR3 protein: CASSQRSVAEAFF
D gene: -
clone size: many
J gene: TRBJ1-1
V gene: TRBV28

CDR3 DNA: TGTGCCAGCTCACTGGACAGGGTACTGCTGTTTTTT
CDR3 protein: CASSLDRVLLFF
D gene: TRBD1
clone size: few
J gene: TRBJ2-2
V gene: TRBV18

CDR3 DNA: TGTGCCAGCACTGCGGACAGGGGAGTCGGGGAGCTGTTTTTT
CDR3 protein: CASTADRGVGELFF
D gene: TRBD1
clone size: many
J gene: TRBJ2-2
V gene: TRBV2

CDR3 DNA: TGTGCCAGCAGCTTACCCCGGACAGGGCAAACCTACGAGCAGTACTTC
CDR3 protein: CASSLPRTGQTYEQYF
D gene: TRBD1
clone size: -
J gene: TRBJ2-7
V gene: TRBV13

CDR3 DNA: TGTGCCAGCAGTGAAGGACATGACGAAAAACTGTTTTTT
CDR3 protein: CASSEGHDEKLFF
D gene: -
clone size: many
J gene: TRBJ1-4
V gene: TRBV28

CDR3 DNA: TGTGCCAGCAGCGAGAGGGGGCTTGGAACTGAAGCTTTCTTT
CDR3 protein: CASSERGLGTEAFF
D gene: TRBD1
clone size: few
J gene: TRBJ1-1
V gene: TRBV7-6

CDR3 DNA: TGTGCCAGCAGTGGGTCGACCAGGGGCCTACAAAATCAGCCCCAGCATTTT
CDR3 protein: CASSGSTRGLQNQPQHF
D gene: -
clone size: many
J gene: TRBJ1-5
V gene: TRBV28

CDR3 DNA: TGTGCCAGCAAGAGCCTCCAAGGGACCCAAGAGACCCAGTACTTC
CDR3 protein: CASKSLQGTQETQYF
D gene: -
clone size: -
J gene: TRBJ2-5
V gene: TRBV2

CDR3 DNA: TGTGCCAGCAGTTTTCAAGGCACAGATACGCAGTATTTT
CDR3 protein: CASSFQGTDTQYF
D gene: -
clone size: many
J gene: TRBJ2-3
V gene: TRBV27

CDR3 DNA: TGCGCCAGCAGTCGGGGACTAGCGGGAGAAAGTTACGAGCAGTACTTC
CDR3 protein: CASSRGLAGESYEQYF
D gene: TRBD2
clone size: many
J gene: TRBJ2-7
V gene: TRBV5-1

CDR3 DNA: TGTGCCAGCAGCCTGGGACAGGTGAGCTCCTACGAGCAGTACTTC
CDR3 protein: CASSLGQVSSYEQYF
D gene: TRBD1
clone size: many
J gene: TRBJ2-7
V gene: TRBV11-2

CDR3 DNA: TGTGCCAGCAGTCATTATATGACTAGCGGAGATTACGAGCAGTACTTC
CDR3 protein: CASSHYMTSGDYEQYF
D gene: TRBD2
clone size: -
J gene: TRBJ2-7
V gene: TRBV4-2

CDR3 DNA: TGCAGTGCTAGGGCCGGGACTAGCGGGAGTACCAATGAGCAGTTCTTC
CDR3 protein: CSARAGTSGSTNEQFF
D gene: TRBD2
clone size: many
J gene: TRBJ2-1
V gene: TRBV20-1

CDR3 DNA: TGTGCCAGCAGCTTTTCAGGGGACAAAAACATTCAGTACTTC
CDR3 protein: CASSFSGDKNIQYF
D gene: -
clone size: many
J gene: TRBJ2-4
V gene: TRBV7-2

CDR3 DNA: TGTGCCAGCAGCGTCGGGACTAGCGGTACCTACGAGCAGTACTTC
CDR3 protein: CASSVGTSGTYEQYF
D gene: TRBD2
clone size: many
J gene: TRBJ2-7
V gene: TRBV2

CDR3 DNA: TGTGCCAGTAGTTTAGGAATAGCGGACTACAATGAGCAGTTCTTC
CDR3 protein: CASSLGIADYNEQFF
D gene: -
clone size: -
J gene: TRBJ2-1
V gene: TRBV19

CDR3 DNA: TGTGCCAGCCTATCGCCGAAGGGGACTAGTAGGTTCTTC
CDR3 protein: CASLSPKGTSRFF
D gene: TRBD2
clone size: many
J gene: TRBJ2-1
V gene: TRBV28

CDR3 DNA: TGCAGTGCTAGGGCAGAGTATAATTCACCCCTCCACTTT
CDR3 protein: CSARAEYNSPLHF
D gene: -
clone size: many
J gene: TRBJ1-6
V gene: TRBV20-1

CDR3 DNA: TGTGCCAGCAGTGAAAACAGATATAGCAATCAGCCCCAGCATTTT
CDR3 protein: CASSENRYSNQPQHF
D gene: -
clone size: many
J gene: TRBJ1-5
V gene: TRBV2